A single T cell receptor beta chain is shown here with its context. Its antigen is unidentified. The sample belongs to a study of chemoradiotherapy in HPV16-positive cancers. Whole-study results and caveats: During treatment, candidate HPV-specific clones and E7-related motifs expanded in tumor.

Sequenced by immunoSEQ multiplex PCR; TCRdb stores in-frame clones only, minus some. The sample has about 9,600 clones; 60% to 85% are singletons. Over chemoradiotherapy, repertoires were sampled more than once. The V and J ends lost 6 bases and 1 base respectively, with 9 bases between them. The CDR3 has 13 residues. Germline V gene sequence: CDR1 LNHDA, CDR2 SQIVND (reference sequence). This specimen was tumor tissue, taken from a patient who underwent chemoradiotherapy. The chain couples TRBV19 to TRBJ1-1, with no clear D. The TCR comes from a human donor with HPV-associated anogenital cancer. CDR3 bases: TGTGCCAGTAGGAACCGGGAGAACACTGAAGCTTTCTTT. This gives the protein CASRNRENTEAFF.